Sequencing of this TCR beta chain was carried out in a study of T cell repertoires in cytomegalovirus infection. The overall study: Newly reported HLA-C-restricted and thoroughly characterized HLA-B-restricted CMV epitopes were employed.

TCRdb itself ran the reads through MiXCR, one entry per CDR3 protein. This sample has approximately 100,000 distinct CDR3 sequences, with roughly 39% found just once. The germline V gene encodes CDR1 LNHDA and CDR2 SQIVND (reference sequence). The length of the CDR3 is 12 residues. Trimming removed 2 bases at V and 8 bases at J, with 9 bases between. Notes on the study in general: Carriers of CMV plus the relevant HLA were identified by cumulative public TCR beta family frequency.

This clonotype turned up a few times. Its antigen remains unidentified. The receptor's source is a human donor in good health (CMV status not recorded). Some clones in this sample may be carry-over from other donors' samples. Sequencing used CD8+ T cells from cultured PBMCs, obtained from culture after CMV antigen stimulation. The chain has TRBV19 and TRBJ1-2; no clear D. The CDR3 protein is CASSISARGYTF. CDR3 sequence (DNA): TGTGCCAGTAGTATATCAGCACGCGGCTACACCTTC.